The 20 T cell receptor beta chains below all came from one sample that was sequenced in a study of shared clonotypes between healthy human individuals. Clones were sequenced by immunoSEQ multiplex PCR, and TCRdb holds only the in-frame ones, with some missing. The profile shows some 360,000 clones, roughly 80% of them singletons. The sequenced material came from memory CD4+ T cells sorted from blood. The subset was: CD45RA-negative fraction. All receptors derive from a man younger than 45 in good health.

The genes are TRBV7-6 and TRBJ2-1; 9 nucleotides match TRBD1. V was clipped by 1 base and J by 8 bases; unmatched bases: 9. Germline V gene data show CDR1 as SGHVS and CDR2 as FNYEAQ. CDR3 length: 16 residues. CDR3 bases: TGTGCCAGCAGCTTAGTCGGGACAGGGAGGGTGCATGAGCAGTTCTTC. This translates into CASSLVGTGRVHEQFF. Using reference TRBV7-6 and TRBJ2-1 for the parts outside the CDR3, the full variable domain is GAGVSQSPRYKVTKRGQDVALRCDPISGHVSLYWYRQALGQGPEFLTYFNYEAQQDKSGLPNDRFSAERPEGSISTLTIQRTEQRDSAMYRCASSLVGTGRVHEQFFGPGTRLTVL.

The rearrangement joins TRBV5-4 to TRBJ2-4; D gene unclear. The CDR3 length is 15 residues. V dropped 3 bases and J dropped 8 bases, with 18 bases sitting between them. Germline CDR1 and CDR2: SGHNT and YYREEE (reference sequence). CDR3 region: CASSSAAGVKDIQYF. The CDR3 DNA reads TGTGCCAGCAGCTCGGCGGCAGGTGTTAAAGACATTCAGTACTTC.

The CDR3 region is CASSYGSGELFF. The CDR3 bases are TGTGCCAGCAGTTATGGTTCTGGGGAGCTGTTTTTT. The chain has TRBV6-5 and TRBJ2-2, with D unresolved. Trimming left V 3 bases short and J 8 bases short, with 7 bases between. Per germline, CDR1 MNHEY and CDR2 SVGAGI. The CDR3 sequence is 12 residues long.

The chain carries TRBV7-9 and TRBJ2-3; D is undetermined. Trimming removed 5 bases from V and 12 bases from J, with 18 bases in between. The CDR3 sequence is 13 residues long. Germline V gene lookup returns CDR1 SEHNR and CDR2 FQNEAQ (reference sequence). CDR3 DNA: TGTGCCAGCAGCCCCGACTGGTCGATAGGCCAGTATTTT. This sequence encodes CASSPDWSIGQYF.

The chain is built from TRBV7-8 and TRBJ1-4; maybe TRBD1 (5 bases). The CDR3 has 14 residues. The germline gives CDR1 SGHVS, CDR2 FQNEAQ. With 3 bases removed from V and 7 bases from J, the gap between germline ends came to 12 bases. The CDR3 loop reads CASSFSRGSEKLFF. The CDR3, as DNA: TGTGCCAGCAGCTTTTCCCGGGGCAGTGAAAAACTGTTTTTT.

This clone has a single count. The genes are TRBV18 and TRBJ2-7; weak D call: TRBD1 (6 bases). The CDR3 is 14 amino acids. V shed 2 bases and J shed 2 bases, with 10 bases lying between them. The V gene's germline CDR1 is KGHSH and CDR2 LQKENI. The chain's CDR3 is CASSPARTAYEQYF. CDR3 DNA sequence: TGTGCCAGCTCACCAGCTAGGACAGCCTACGAGCAGTACTTC.

A few counts support this clone. V is TRBV5-1 and J is TRBJ1-5, with a possible D match to TRBD1 (6 bases). This CDR3 has 13 residues. The germline V gene has CDR1 SGHRS and CDR2 YFSETQ. Trimming stripped 5 bases from V and 7 bases from J, with 13 bases between. DNA for the CDR3: TGCGCCAGCAGTTACAGGGTGGGACAGCCCCAGCATTTT. It encodes CASSYRVGQPQHF.

This chain joins TRBV28 and TRBJ2-5; TRBD2 matches 9 bases. The CDR3 contains 18 residues. From germline, CDR1 is MDHEN and CDR2 SYDVKM. The ends lost 6 bases at V and 2 bases at J; junction bases unmatched: 16. CDR3 in amino acids: CASSTSVGSGSLQETQYF. DNA of the CDR3: TGTGCCAGCAGCACCTCGGTTGGTAGCGGGAGCCTTCAAGAGACCCAGTACTTC.

This rearrangement joins TRBV30 to TRBJ2-5, with a weak D call TRBD2 (5 bases). Matching the DNA end better, TRBJ2-7 makes the J call doubtful. This CDR3 has 14 amino acids. CDR1 is GTSNPN and CDR2 is SVGIG in the germline V gene (reference sequence). The CDR3 nucleotides read TGTGCCTGGAGTGCTGGACTTCTCTCCTACGAGCAGTACTTC. This sequence encodes CAWSAGLLSYEQYF.

This chain links TRBV6-6 with TRBJ2-2; D remains unclear. The CDR3 loop spans 12 amino acids. With 5 bases removed from V and 5 bases from J, the gap between germline ends came to 6 bases. The germline CDR1 and CDR2 sequences are MNHNY and SVGAGI (reference sequence). CDR3 amino acids: CASSLPTGELFF. The CDR3 DNA reads as TGTGCCAGCAGTCTCCCGACCGGGGAGCTGTTTTTT.

On this clone itself: Other DNA sequences within the sample encode an identical CDR3. The chain links TRBV11-2 to TRBJ2-7; 10 bases match TRBD2. Per the germline V gene, CDR1 is SGHAT and CDR2 is FQNNGV. With 1 base clipped from V and 0 bases from J, the junction kept 0 bases outside the gene matches. The CDR3 length is 15 residues. CDR3 sequence reads: CASSLASGSSYEQYF. The DNA of the CDR3 is TGTGCCAGCAGCTTAGCTAGCGGGAGCTCCTACGAGCAGTACTTC.

The genes are TRBV29-1 and TRBJ2-3; D tentatively reads TRBD1 or TRBD2 (5 bases each). This CDR3 region has 12 residues. The germline V gene has CDR1 SQVTM and CDR2 ANQGSEA. The CDR3 nucleotides are TGCAGTGGAAGGTTGGGGGATCGTACGCAGTATTTT. This translates into CSGRLGDRTQYF.

V is TRBV5-6 and J is TRBJ2-1, with 7 bases matching TRBD1. V trimming: 0 bases; J trimming: 10 bases; junction bases outside the gene matches: 13. The CDR3 loop spans 16 amino acids. Germline CDR1 is SGHDT and CDR2 is YYEEEE. Here the CDR3 DNA reads TGTGCCAGCAGCTTGGTGTCCAGACAGGGACGCGGGGAGCAGTTCTTC. Translation gives CASSLVSRQGRGEQFF. Supplemented by reference TRBV5-6 and TRBJ2-1, the full variable domain reads DAGVTQSPTHLIKTRGQQVTLRCSPKSGHDTVSWYQQALGQGPQFIFQYYEEEERQRGNFPDRFSGHQFPNYSSELNVNALLLGDSALYLCASSLVSRQGRGEQFFGPGTRLTVL.

This clone has only one observation. The chain has TRBV2 and TRBJ2-3; the D call may be TRBD1 or TRBD2 (5 bases each). Germline V gene data show CDR1 as SNHLY and CDR2 as FYNNEI. V was trimmed by 4 bases and J by 8 bases, leaving 13 bases between them. The length of the CDR3 is 13 residues. The CDR3 DNA reads as TGTGCCAGCAGTGCGGGGCCTCGGGGTACGCAGTATTTT. Its translation is CASSAGPRGTQYF.

The chain is built from TRBV19 and TRBJ2-7; 11 bases are a match to TRBD1. The CDR3 is 12 amino acids. Per the germline V gene, CDR1 is LNHDA and CDR2 is SQIVND (reference sequence). Trimming cost V 9 bases and J 3 bases; bases outside gene matches: 1. For the CDR3, the DNA is TGTGCCAGCGGGACAGGGGGCTACGAGCAGTACTTC. Its translation: CASGTGGYEQYF.

This clone was seen at least ten times. V is TRBV7-9 and J is TRBJ1-1, with D unclear. Germline V gene lookup returns CDR1 SEHNR and CDR2 FQNEAQ (reference sequence). The V gene lost 5 bases and the J gene lost 1 base, with 8 bases spanning the gap. This CDR3 has 13 residues. CDR3 region: CASSQQTNTEAFF. Written as DNA, the CDR3 is TGTGCCAGCAGCCAACAGACGAACACTGAAGCTTTCTTT.

J is TRBJ1-1 and V is TRBV5-5, with D possibly matching TRBD1 (6 bases). V was pared by 1 base and J by 0 bases, with 10 bases between. Germline loops: CDR1 SGHKS, CDR2 YYEKEE (reference sequence). This CDR3 has 15 residues. CDR3 nucleotides: TGTGCCAGCAGCTTGTGGTCAGGGGTGAACACTGAAGCTTTCTTT. Protein sequence: CASSLWSGVNTEAFF.

V is TRBV7-2 and J is TRBJ1-2; 8 nucleotides align to TRBD1. The CDR3 is 15 amino acids. Germline V gene sequence: CDR1 SGHTA, CDR2 FQGNSA. Trimming removed 0 bases from V and 0 bases from J; junction bases left unmatched: 0. The CDR3 DNA follows: TGTGCCAGCAGCTTAGCGACAGGGGCTAACTATGGCTACACCTTC. It yields the protein CASSLATGANYGYTF.

As DNA, the CDR3 is TGTGCCAGCAGTTTGGACAGGGGGATAACAGATACGCAGTATTTT. Protein: CASSLDRGITDTQYF. The chain links TRBV6-4 to TRBJ2-3, with 10 bases aligning to TRBD1. J gave up 3 bases and V 5 bases, and 5 bases lay outside the gene matches. Germline V CDR1 and CDR2: MRHNA, SNTAGT. There are 15 residues in the CDR3.

The chain is built from TRBV30 and TRBJ2-5; 10 bases fit TRBD1. Losses at the gene ends were 8 bases for V and 6 bases for J; bases not matched to a gene: 9. The germline V gene has CDR1 GTSNPN and CDR2 SVGIG (reference sequence). CDR3 size: 13 residues. The CDR3: CAGTDRGSKTQYF. CDR3 bases: TGTGCCGGGACGGACAGGGGGTCAAAGACCCAGTACTTC.